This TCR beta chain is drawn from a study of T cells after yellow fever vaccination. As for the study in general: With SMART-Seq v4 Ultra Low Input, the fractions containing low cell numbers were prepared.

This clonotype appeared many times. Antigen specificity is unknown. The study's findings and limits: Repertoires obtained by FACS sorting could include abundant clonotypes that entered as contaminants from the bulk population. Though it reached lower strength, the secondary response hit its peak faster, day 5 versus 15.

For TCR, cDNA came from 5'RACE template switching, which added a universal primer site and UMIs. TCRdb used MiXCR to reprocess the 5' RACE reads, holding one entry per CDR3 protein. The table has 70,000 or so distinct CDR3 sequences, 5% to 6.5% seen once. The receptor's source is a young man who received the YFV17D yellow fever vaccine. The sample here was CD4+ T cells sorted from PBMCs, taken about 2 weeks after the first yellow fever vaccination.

The CDR3 spells CASSSTTRDGYTF. The CDR3 DNA reads as TGTGCCAGCAGCAGCACCACAAGGGACGGCTACACCTTC. The chain couples TRBV9 to TRBJ1-2, with D possibly matching TRBD1 (5 bases). Germline CDR1 reads SGDLS; CDR2 reads YYNGEE. The CDR3 has 13 residues. The V and J ends lost 4 bases and 8 bases respectively, with 15 bases between them. Drawing the rest from reference TRBV9 and TRBJ1-2, the complete variable domain is DSGVTQTPKHLITATGQRVTLRCSPRSGDLSVYWYQQSLDQGLQFLIQYYNGEERAKGNILERFSAQQFPDLHSELNLSSLELGDSALYFCASSSTTRDGYTFGSGTRLTVV.